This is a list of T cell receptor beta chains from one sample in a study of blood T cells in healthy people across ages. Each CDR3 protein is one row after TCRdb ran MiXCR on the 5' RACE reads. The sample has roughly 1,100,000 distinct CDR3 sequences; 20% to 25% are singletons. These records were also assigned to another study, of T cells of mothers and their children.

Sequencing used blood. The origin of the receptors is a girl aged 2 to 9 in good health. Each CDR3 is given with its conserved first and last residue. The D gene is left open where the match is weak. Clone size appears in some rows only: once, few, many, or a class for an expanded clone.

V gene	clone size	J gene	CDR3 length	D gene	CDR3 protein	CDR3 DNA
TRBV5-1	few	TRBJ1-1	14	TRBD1	CASSIDRGGTEAFF	TGCGCCAGCAGCATCGACAGGGGAGGCACTGAAGCTTTCTTT
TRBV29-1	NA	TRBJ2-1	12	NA	CSGHLASDEQFF	TGCAGCGGACACTTAGCGAGCGATGAGCAGTTCTTC
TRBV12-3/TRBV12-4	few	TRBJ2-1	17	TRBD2	CASSLTSGGSSRNEQFF	TGTGCCAGCAGTTTGACTAGCGGGGGATCCAGCCGCAATGAGCAGTTCTTC
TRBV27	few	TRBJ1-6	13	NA	CASSWGFNSPLHF	TGTGCCAGCAGTTGGGGTTTTAATTCACCCCTCCACTTT
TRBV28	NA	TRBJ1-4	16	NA	CASSRGRRSTNEKLFF	TGTGCCAGCAGTCGGGGAAGAAGATCAACTAATGAAAAACTGTTTTTT
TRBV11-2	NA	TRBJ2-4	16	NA	CASSLEGSLAKNIQYF	TGTGCCAGCAGCTTAGAGGGCAGCCTAGCCAAAAACATTCAGTACTTC
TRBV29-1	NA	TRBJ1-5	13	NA	CSVGGMGNQPQHF	TGCAGCGTTGGTGGAATGGGCAATCAGCCCCAGCATTTT
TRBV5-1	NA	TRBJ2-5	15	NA	CASSLAAGSSETQYF	TGCGCCAGCAGCTTGGCCGCGGGAAGTTCAGAGACCCAGTACTTC
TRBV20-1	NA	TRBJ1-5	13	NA	CSASPGGDQPQHF	TGCAGTGCTAGCCCCGGGGGCGATCAGCCCCAGCATTTT
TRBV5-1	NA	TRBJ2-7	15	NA	CASSPLGLSSYEQYF	TGCGCCAGCAGCCCCCTTGGCCTAAGCTCCTACGAGCAGTACTTC
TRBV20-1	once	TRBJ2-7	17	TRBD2	CSARGVSGAGGLYEQYF	TGCAGTGCTAGAGGTGTTAGTGGGGCGGGGGGATTATACGAGCAGTACTTC
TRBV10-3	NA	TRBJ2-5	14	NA	CAISESRPQETQYF	TGTGCCATCAGTGAGTCAAGACCCCAAGAGACCCAGTACTTC
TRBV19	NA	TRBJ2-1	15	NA	CASRGGAYSYNEQFF	TGTGCCAGTAGGGGAGGCGCCTACTCCTACAATGAGCAGTTCTTC
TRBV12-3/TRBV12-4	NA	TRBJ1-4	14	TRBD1	CASRPGGGREKLFF	TGTGCCAGCAGGCCAGGGGGTGGTCGGGAAAAACTGTTTTTT
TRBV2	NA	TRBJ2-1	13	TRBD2	CASSGGSGDEQFF	TGTGCCAGCAGTGGCGGGAGCGGTGATGAGCAGTTCTTC
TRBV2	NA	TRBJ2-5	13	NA	CASARGGSGTQYF	TGTGCCAGCGCCAGGGGCGGGAGCGGGACCCAGTACTTC
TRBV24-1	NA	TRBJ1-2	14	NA	CATSGGTADYGYTF	TGTGCCACCAGTGGTGGGACTGCCGACTATGGCTACACCTTC
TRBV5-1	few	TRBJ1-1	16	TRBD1	CASSLNLGQLNTEAFF	TGCGCCAGCAGCCTCAACCTGGGACAGCTGAACACTGAAGCTTTCTTT
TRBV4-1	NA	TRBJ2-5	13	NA	CASSQVGAGTQYF	TGCGCCAGCAGCCAAGTCGGGGCCGGGACCCAGTACTTC
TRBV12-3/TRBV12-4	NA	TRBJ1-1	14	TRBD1	CASSSTGGVSEAFF	TGTGCCAGCAGTTCGACAGGGGGTGTTTCTGAAGCTTTCTTT
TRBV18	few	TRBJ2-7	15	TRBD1	CASSPPTGATYEQYF	TGTGCCAGCTCACCCCCGACAGGGGCGACCTACGAGCAGTACTTC
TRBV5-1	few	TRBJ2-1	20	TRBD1	CASSLRDRSRDRDSYNEQFF	TGCGCCAGCAGCCTCCGGGACAGGTCCCGGGACCGTGACTCCTACAATGAGCAGTTCTTC
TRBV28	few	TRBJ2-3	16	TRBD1	CASSLSGGEGTDTQYF	TGTGCCAGCAGTCTTTCAGGGGGAGAGGGCACAGATACGCAGTATTTT
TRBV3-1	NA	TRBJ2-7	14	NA	CAGSRKGVNYEQYF	TGTGCCGGCAGCCGCAAGGGAGTTAACTACGAGCAGTACTTC
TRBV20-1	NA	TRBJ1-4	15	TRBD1	CSAGPSDRAGEKLFF	TGCAGTGCGGGCCCTTCGGACAGGGCGGGCGAAAAACTGTTTTTT
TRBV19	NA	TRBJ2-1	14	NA	CATSWGETYNEQFF	TGTGCCACCTCCTGGGGGGAGACCTACAATGAGCAGTTCTTC
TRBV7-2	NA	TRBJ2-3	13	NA	CASVRGGTDTQYF	TGTGCCAGCGTGAGAGGCGGGACAGATACGCAGTATTTT
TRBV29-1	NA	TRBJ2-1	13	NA	CSVARGVNNEQFF	TGCAGCGTCGCCCGGGGAGTCAACAATGAGCAGTTCTTC
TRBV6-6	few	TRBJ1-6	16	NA	CASSYPMQGPNSPLHF	TGTGCCAGCAGTTACCCAATGCAGGGACCCAATTCACCCCTCCACTTT
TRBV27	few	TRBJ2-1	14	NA	CASSSTPSYNEQFF	TGTGCCAGCAGTTCGACTCCCTCCTACAATGAGCAGTTCTTC
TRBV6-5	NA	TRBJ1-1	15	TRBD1	CASSYSGTGGKKAFF	TGTGCCAGCAGTTACTCGGGGACAGGGGGCAAGAAAGCTTTCTTT
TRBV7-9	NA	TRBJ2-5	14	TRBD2	CASRPGLGEETQYF	TGTGCCAGCCGCCCGGGACTAGGGGAAGAGACCCAGTACTTC
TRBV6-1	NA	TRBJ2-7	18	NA	CASSETLGGTFSGYEQYF	TGTGCCAGCAGTGAAACTCTTGGCGGGACCTTCTCTGGGTACGAGCAGTACTTC
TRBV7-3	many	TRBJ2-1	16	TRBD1	CASSLGAGTDYNEQFF	TGTGCCAGCAGCTTAGGGGCTGGGACAGACTACAATGAGCAGTTCTTC
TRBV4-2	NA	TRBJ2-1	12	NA	CASSPARDEQFF	TGTGCCAGCAGCCCAGCGCGGGATGAGCAGTTCTTC
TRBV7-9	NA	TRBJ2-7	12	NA	CASSPHHYEQYF	TGTGCCAGCAGCCCGCACCACTACGAGCAGTACTTC
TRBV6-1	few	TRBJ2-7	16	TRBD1	CASSEILQGDTYEQYF	TGTGCCAGCAGTGAAATCCTACAGGGGGACACCTACGAGCAGTACTTC
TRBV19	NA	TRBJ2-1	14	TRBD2	CATTRGTSDNEQFF	TGTGCCACTACCCGGGGGACTAGCGACAATGAGCAGTTCTTC
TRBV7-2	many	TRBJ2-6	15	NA	CASSSSSSGANVLTF	TGTGCCAGCAGCTCTTCTAGCTCTGGGGCCAACGTCCTGACTTTC
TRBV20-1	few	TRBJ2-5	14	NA	CSAPSWGDSYERYF	TGCAGTGCTCCTAGTTGGGGGGATTCCTACGAGCGGTACTTC
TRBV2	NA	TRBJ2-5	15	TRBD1	CASSLRGQGGETQYF	TGTGCCAGCAGCCTCAGAGGACAGGGGGGAGAGACCCAGTACTTC
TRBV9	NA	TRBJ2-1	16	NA	CASSVGGGYGYNEQFF	TGTGCCAGCAGCGTAGGCGGGGGCTATGGTTACAATGAGCAGTTCTTC
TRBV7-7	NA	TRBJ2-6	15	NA	CASSPGVVGANVLTF	TGTGCTAGCAGCCCCGGGGTAGTAGGGGCCAACGTCCTGACTTTC